One and the same sample provided the 18 T cell receptor beta chains below, sequenced in a study of PD-1 blockade in mismatch repair-deficient tumors. Clones were read by immunoSEQ multiplex PCR, and TCRdb kept only the in-frame ones, dropping some. The sample shows approximately 37,000 clones, around 84% of them seen only once. The material was peripheral blood, obtained around 76 weeks after starting pembrolizumab. These receptors came from an adult with mismatch repair-deficient cancer.

The chain joins TRBV5-6 to TRBJ2-7; D is perhaps TRBD2 (6 bases). The CDR3 spans 16 residues. CDR1 is SGHDT and CDR2 is YYEEEE in the germline V gene. V dropped 3 bases and J dropped 0 bases, with 16 bases sitting between them. CDR3 DNA: TGTGCCAGCAGCTCTCGGGGGACGGGCAGCTCCTACGAGCAGTACTTC. Amino acids: CASSSRGTGSSYEQYF.

J is TRBJ1-2 and V is TRBV29-1; 8 nucleotides agree with TRBD1. Germline CDR1 SQVTM, CDR2 ANQGSEA. V lost 4 bases and J lost 4; bases outside the gene matches: 5. The CDR3 has 13 amino acids. The CDR3 bases are TGCAGCGTTGGACCGGGACAGGCCTATGGCTACACCTTC. Protein product: CSVGPGQAYGYTF.

This rearrangement joins TRBV5-4 to TRBJ1-4; TRBD1 matches 8 bases. CDR1 SGHNT and CDR2 YYREEE come from the germline V gene (reference sequence). The CDR3 consists of 13 residues. The CDR3 DNA reads as TGTGCACATAAAGACAGGGGAAGTGAAAAACTGTTTTTT. Residues: CAHKDRGSEKLFF.

This clone was seen a single time. The rearrangement uses TRBV7-2 and TRBJ2-2, with 9 bases identical to TRBD2. This CDR3 has 15 amino acids. The germline gives CDR1 SGHTA, CDR2 FQGNSA. V gave up 2 bases and J gave up 7 bases; unmatched junction bases: 5. The CDR3 region has the DNA TGTGCCAGCAGCTTAAGGGCGGGAGGGTACGGGGAGCTGTTTTTT. As protein: CASSLRAGGYGELFF.

V usage is TRBV5-6 and J usage is TRBJ2-1, with 10 bases fitting TRBD1. Germline V gene sequence: CDR1 SGHDT, CDR2 YYEEEE. The CDR3 runs to 15 residues. Losses at the gene ends were 5 bases for V and 9 bases for J; bases not matched to a gene: 11. DNA for the CDR3: TGTGCCAGCAGTGCCGGGACAGGGGTTCCGAGTGAGCAGTTCTTC. Its translation: CASSAGTGVPSEQFF.

The chain uses TRBV2 and TRBJ1-1; D is unclear. CDR1 and CDR2 (germline): SNHLY, FYNNEI. V was trimmed by 7 bases and J by 1 base, leaving 16 bases between them. The CDR3 spans 15 residues. As DNA, the CDR3 is TGTGCCAGCATCATCAATCGACAAGCGAACACTGAAGCTTTCTTT. Translation: CASIINRQANTEAFF.

The chain carries TRBV19 and TRBJ1-3; D uncertain. The CDR3 sequence is 16 residues long. V was cut by 5 bases and J by 0 bases, with 14 bases left in between. The germline V gene encodes CDR1 LNHDA and CDR2 SQIVND (reference sequence). The CDR3 region has the DNA TGTGCCAGTAGTGCCCAAAGATTCAGCTCTGGAAACACCATATATTTT. Protein sequence: CASSAQRFSSGNTIYF.

This clone turned up a few times. The CDR3 DNA reads TGCAGCGTTCCAGGACAGTCCTTTAACTATGGCTACACCTTC. Its protein is CSVPGQSFNYGYTF. This sequence joins TRBV29-1 and TRBJ1-2; the D gene is possibly TRBD1 (6 bases). V shed 5 bases and J shed 1 base, with 14 bases lying between them. CDR1 and CDR2 from the germline V gene are SQVTM and ANQGSEA. CDR3 length: 14 amino acids. The full variable domain, in which reference TRBV29-1 and TRBJ1-2 provide the parts outside the CDR3, is SAVISQKPSRDICQRGTSLTIQCQVDSQVTMMFWYRQQPGQSLTLIATANQGSEATYESGFVIDKFPISRPNLTFSTLTVSNMSPEDSSIYLCSVPGQSFNYGYTFGSGTRLTVV.

The rearrangement links TRBV7-9 to TRBJ1-3, with TRBD1 matching 7 bases. The CDR3 length is 15 residues. The V segment lost 0 bases and the J segment 2 bases; nucleotides outside the gene matches: 1. The germline CDR1 and CDR2 sequences are SEHNR and FQNEAQ (reference sequence). CDR3 residues: CASSLATGTGNTIYF. Here the CDR3 DNA reads TGTGCCAGCAGCTTAGCGACAGGGACTGGAAACACCATATATTTT. The entire variable domain, with the rest obtained from reference TRBV7-9 and TRBJ1-3, is as follows: DTGVSQNPRHKITKRGQNVTFRCDPISEHNRLYWYRQTLGQGPEFLTYFQNEAQLEKSRLLSDRFSAERPKGSFSTLEIQRTEQGDSAMYLCASSLATGTGNTIYFGEGSWLTVV.

This chain joins TRBV6-5 and TRBJ2-1; D ambiguous. CDR3 length: 13 amino acids. Germline V CDR1 and CDR2: MNHEY, SVGAGI. V lost 6 bases, J lost 8 bases, and 14 bases lay in between. DNA of the CDR3: TGTGCCAGCAGGCCCACAGCCCTCGATGAGCAGTTCTTC. Protein: CASRPTALDEQFF.

The chain combines TRBV7-2 with TRBJ2-1; maybe TRBD2 (6 bases). This CDR3 is built from 14 residues. The germline CDR1 and CDR2 sequences are SGHTA and FQGNSA. Trimming cost V 5 bases and J 7 bases, with 15 bases left between them. CDR3 amino acids: CASSPGGSLNEQFF. DNA of the CDR3: TGTGCCAGCAGCCCCGGAGGGTCCCTTAATGAGCAGTTCTTC.

CDR3 nucleotide sequence: TGTGCCAGCAGCTTGGGGGGATACAATGAGCAGTTCTTC. This translates into CASSLGGYNEQFF. The chain links TRBV5-6 to TRBJ2-1; D is undetermined. Trimming stripped 0 bases from V and 4 bases from J, with 5 bases between. Germline V lookup: CDR1 SGHDT, CDR2 YYEEEE. This CDR3 comprises 13 residues.

The V gene is TRBV28, the J gene TRBJ2-7, with 8 bases identical to TRBD1. This CDR3 is 14 amino acids long. Per germline, CDR1 MDHEN and CDR2 SYDVKM. Trimming cost V 6 bases and J 7 bases; bases outside gene matches: 11. The CDR3 loop is CASSPDREPKEQYF. The DNA of the CDR3 is TGTGCCAGCAGCCCGGACAGGGAACCGAAGGAGCAGTACTTC.

The rearrangement joins TRBV27 to TRBJ1-4; no definite D call. The CDR3 runs to 16 residues. Trimming removed 3 bases from V and 7 bases from J, with 18 bases in between. CDR1 and CDR2 (germline): MNHEY, SMNVEV (reference sequence). CDR3 amino acids: CASSFLGRQRPEKLFF. DNA of the CDR3: TGTGCCAGCAGTTTTTTAGGTCGGCAGCGCCCTGAAAAACTGTTTTTT.

There are a few counts of this clone. The chain joins TRBV5-1 to TRBJ2-7; the D gene is possibly TRBD2 (5 bases). This CDR3 has 12 amino acids. V shed 7 bases and J shed 6 bases, with 14 bases lying between them. Germline V gene sequence: CDR1 SGHRS, CDR2 YFSETQ. The CDR3 sequence: CASRDVLSEQYF. In nucleotides, the CDR3 is TGCGCCAGCCGGGATGTATTGAGCGAGCAGTACTTC.

Only a few counts were recorded for this clone. V gene TRBV6-4 combines with J gene TRBJ1-5, with TRBD1 identical over 7 bases. V trimming: 6 bases; J trimming: 4 bases; junction bases outside the gene matches: 3. The CDR3 runs 13 residues. From germline, CDR1 is MRHNA and CDR2 SNTAGT. CDR3 amino acids: CASRSQGNQPQHF. CDR3 sequence (DNA): TGTGCCAGCAGATCACAGGGGAATCAGCCCCAGCATTTT.

The rearrangement links TRBV11-2 to TRBJ2-5, with 7 positions matching TRBD1. The CDR3 loop spans 15 amino acids. The J segment lost 1 base and the V segment lost 5 bases, leaving 7 bases of the junction unmatched. Germline-derived CDR1 and CDR2 are SGHAT and FQNNGV. The CDR3 region is CASSVGTGAQETQYF. The DNA of the CDR3 is TGTGCCAGCAGCGTAGGCACAGGGGCCCAAGAGACCCAGTACTTC.

The chain has TRBV9 and TRBJ1-1; no clear D gene. The V and J ends lost 4 bases and 1 base respectively, with 5 bases between them. Germline V gene sequence: CDR1 SGDLS, CDR2 YYNGEE. The CDR3 contains 12 residues. The CDR3, as DNA: TGTGCCAGCAGCCCCCCGAACACTGAAGCTTTCTTT. Translated: CASSPPNTEAFF.